These 27 T cell receptor beta chains were all obtained from the same sample, sequenced in a study of cytomegalovirus exposure and HLA in healthy donors. The PCR used 60 Vbeta and 13 Jbeta primers. Sequencing used immunoSEQ multiplex PCR; TCRdb keeps in-frame clones, though not all of them. In the table there are approximately 140,000 clones, 60% to 80% of which are singletons. Sample: PBMCs. The receptors shown here come from a man between 18 and 29 years old in good health and CMV-seronegative.

This clone has more than one count but fewer than ten. The V and J genes are TRBV5-1 and TRBJ2-1; 10 nucleotides align to TRBD2. Germline CDR1 reads SGHRS; CDR2 reads YFSETQ. V was pared by 2 bases and J by 6 bases, with 5 bases of the junction left unmatched. The CDR3 has 15 residues. CDR3 coding DNA: TGCGCCAGCAGCTTAGGAGCGGGGGGGCCCAATGAGCAGTTCTTC. It codes for CASSLGAGGPNEQFF.

This clone showed up just a few times. This chain links TRBV9 with TRBJ1-5, with a possible D match to TRBD1 (6 bases). V lost 3 bases, J lost 5 bases, and 6 bases lay in between. This CDR3 contains 12 residues. Per germline, CDR1 SGDLS and CDR2 YYNGEE. CDR3 sequence: CASSAGDQPQHF. Here the CDR3 DNA reads TGTGCCAGCAGCGCAGGGGATCAGCCCCAGCATTTT.

The CDR3 coding sequence is TGTGCCAGTAGTCGTCGCAAGACAGGAGAGTACCAAGAGACCCAGTACTTC. As protein: CASSRRKTGEYQETQYF. V and J are TRBV19 and TRBJ2-5; maybe TRBD1 (6 bases). With 5 bases removed from V and 0 bases from J, the gap between germline ends came to 19 bases. CDR1 LNHDA and CDR2 SQIVND come from the germline V gene (reference sequence). The CDR3 is made up of 17 amino acids.

This clone was found a few times. The chain employs TRBV5-1 and TRBJ1-1; D unclear. The CDR3 covers 17 residues. The germline V gene encodes CDR1 SGHRS and CDR2 YFSETQ. V gave up 0 bases and J gave up 0 bases, with 15 bases separating them. The DNA of the CDR3 is TGCGCCAGCAGCTTGGCCGGCCGGGGAGAAGTGAACACTGAAGCTTTCTTT. Its translation is CASSLAGRGEVNTEAFF.

This clone turned up a few times. The gene calls are TRBV11-2 and TRBJ1-5; D gene uncertain. Germline CDR1 is SGHAT and CDR2 is FQNNGV. V was cut by 3 bases and J by 5 bases, with 8 bases left in between. The CDR3 covers 13 residues. This CDR3 reads CASSFDQDQPQHF. The CDR3 bases are TGTGCCAGCAGCTTTGACCAGGATCAGCCCCAGCATTTT.

The rearrangement joins TRBV5-8 to TRBJ2-3, with TRBD2 as a possible D gene (5 bases). Germline assignment: CDR1 SGHTS and CDR2 YDEGEE. The CDR3 totals 13 residues. V lost 4 bases and J lost 3, with 9 bases in between. CDR3 DNA: TGTGCCAGCAGCCTCTCGGGGACAGATACGCAGTATTTT. Translated, it gives CASSLSGTDTQYF. The whole variable domain, remainder taken from reference TRBV5-8 and TRBJ2-3, is EAGVTQSPTHLIKTRGQQATLRCSPISGHTSVYWYQQALGLGLQFLLWYDEGEERNRGNFPPRFSGRQFPNYSSELNVNALELEDSALYLCASSLSGTDTQYFGPGTRLTVL.

V is TRBV13 and J is TRBJ1-2; D call uncertain. This CDR3 comprises 12 residues. The V gene lost 7 bases and the J gene lost 8 bases, with 14 bases spanning the gap. Germline loops: CDR1 PRHDT, CDR2 FYEKMQ (reference sequence). CDR3 protein: CASTRRGYGYTF. CDR3 sequence (DNA): TGTGCCAGCACTCGACGGGGTTACGGCTACACCTTC.

J is TRBJ2-1 and V is TRBV5-4; D remains ambiguous. The CDR3 contains 15 residues. V was trimmed by 0 bases and J by 3 bases, leaving 10 bases between them. The V gene's germline CDR1 is SGHNT and CDR2 YYREEE (reference sequence). CDR3 sequence reads: CASSLVQWYYNEQFF. CDR3 nucleotide sequence: TGTGCCAGCAGCTTGGTCCAGTGGTACTACAATGAGCAGTTCTTC.

The chain combines TRBV7-9 with TRBJ2-7, with TRBD1 as a possible D gene (6 bases). CDR3 length: 15 residues. Germline assignment: CDR1 SEHNR and CDR2 FQNEAQ (reference sequence). Trimming shortened V by 5 bases and J by 6 bases, and 20 bases separated the two germline ends. The CDR3 loop reads CASSTGQSEASEQYF. CDR3 DNA sequence: TGTGCCAGCAGCACAGGGCAGTCCGAAGCAAGCGAGCAGTACTTC.

The genes are TRBV2 and TRBJ2-7, with 11 bases matching TRBD1. Per germline, CDR1 SNHLY and CDR2 FYNNEI. The V gene end was trimmed by 6 bases and the J gene end by 1 base; junction bases not matched to a gene: 5. This CDR3 has 15 residues. The CDR3 is CASRLGQGASYEQYF. The CDR3 DNA follows: TGTGCCAGCAGGCTAGGACAGGGGGCTTCCTACGAGCAGTACTTC.

This chain connects TRBV20-1 to TRBJ2-7; D is unclear. Germline CDR1 DFQATT, CDR2 SNEGSKA (reference sequence). Trimming removed 6 bases at V and 5 bases at J, with 11 bases between. The CDR3 length is 11 residues. CDR3: CSAPAPNEQYF. The DNA of the CDR3 is TGCAGTGCGCCAGCGCCCAACGAGCAGTACTTC.

This clone was detected only once. The chain has TRBV18 and TRBJ2-7, with TRBD1 matching over 8 bases. After removal of 3 bases from V and 5 bases from J, the junction contained 6 bases not matched to a gene. CDR1 and CDR2 (germline): KGHSH, LQKENI. The CDR3 runs 14 residues. The CDR3 spells CASSPRRTGNEQYF. The CDR3 DNA follows: TGTGCCAGCTCACCTAGACGGACAGGGAACGAGCAGTACTTC.

V usage is TRBV30 and J usage is TRBJ2-5; TRBD2 matches 13 bases. The germline V gene has CDR1 GTSNPN and CDR2 SVGIG (reference sequence). Trimming at V came to 3 bases and at J to 5 bases, leaving 6 bases not matched to a gene. This CDR3 is 15 amino acids long. The CDR3 sequence is CAWRRLAGGGETQYF. Here the CDR3 DNA reads TGTGCCTGGAGGAGACTAGCGGGGGGAGGTGAGACCCAGTACTTC.

V gene TRBV10-3 combines with J gene TRBJ2-1, with D tentatively TRBD1 (6 bases). Germline-derived CDR1 and CDR2 are ENHRY and SYGVKD. The V end lost 10 bases, the J end lost 5 bases, and 18 bases lay between the germline ends. The CDR3 contains 14 residues. The CDR3 reads CATLGAQPNNEQFF. The CDR3 DNA reads TGTGCCACCCTGGGGGCACAGCCCAACAATGAGCAGTTCTTC.

This chain links TRBV30 with TRBJ1-2; a weak D match, TRBD1 (5 bases). The CDR3 runs to 15 residues. Germline V gene lookup returns CDR1 GTSNPN and CDR2 SVGIG (reference sequence). Trimming removed 0 bases at V and 8 bases at J, with 19 bases between. Here the CDR3 DNA reads TGTGCCTGGAGTGTTGGAGGGGCCCGGGAGAAAGGCTACACCTTC. Amino acid sequence: CAWSVGGAREKGYTF.

The V and J genes are TRBV28 and TRBJ1-1, with TRBD1 identical over 7 bases. There are 14 residues in the CDR3. CDR1 is MDHEN and CDR2 is SYDVKM in the germline V gene. With 3 bases clipped from V and 5 bases from J, the junction kept 6 bases outside the gene matches. The CDR3 sequence: CASSFPDRETEAFF. CDR3 nucleotides: TGTGCCAGCAGTTTCCCCGACAGGGAGACTGAAGCTTTCTTT.

V is TRBV6-6 and J is TRBJ2-3, with TRBD2 as a possible D gene (6 bases). This CDR3 is built from 12 residues. Germline V CDR1 and CDR2: MNHNY, SVGAGI (reference sequence). Trimming removed 8 bases from V and 3 bases from J, with 9 bases in between. The CDR3 DNA follows: TGTGCCAGCGTGGGGGGAACAGATACGCAGTATTTT. This sequence encodes CASVGGTDTQYF.

This clone was seen many times. The chain couples TRBV4-3 to TRBJ1-6; D is undetermined. The CDR3 covers 15 residues. Per germline, CDR1 LGHNA and CDR2 YSLEER. V was cut by 2 bases and J by 10 bases, with 15 bases left in between. The CDR3 region has the DNA TGCGCCAGCAGCCAATCGGGTGGACTGGGATCACCCCTCCACTTT. Translation gives CASSQSGGLGSPLHF.

This clone has just a few counts. The chain carries TRBV19 and TRBJ2-2; the D gene is possibly TRBD1 (6 bases). The CDR3 extends over 15 amino acids. CDR1 and CDR2 (germline): LNHDA, SQIVND (reference sequence). V was clipped by 2 bases and J by 4 bases, with 11 bases between them. The CDR3 nucleotides read TGTGCCAGTAGTATATTCACAGGGTCCACCGGGGAGCTGTTTTTT. Protein sequence: CASSIFTGSTGELFF.

This clone was picked up one time. The V gene is TRBV5-6, the J gene TRBJ1-4; perhaps TRBD1 as D (6 bases). Germline CDR1 SGHDT, CDR2 YYEEEE. This CDR3 has 18 residues. V lost 4 bases to trimming and J lost 10 bases, with 29 bases between them. The CDR3 spells CASSDDRSPELSARKLFF. Written as DNA, the CDR3 is TGTGCCAGCAGCGATGACAGGTCACCGGAGTTATCGGCGCGAAAACTGTTTTTT.

This chain joins TRBV5-1 and TRBJ2-7; weak D call: TRBD1 (5 bases). CDR3 size: 12 residues. Germline CDR1 reads SGHRS; CDR2 reads YFSETQ. V dropped 0 bases and J dropped 6 bases, with 7 bases sitting between them. CDR3 region: CASSLGRGEQYF. DNA of the CDR3: TGCGCCAGCAGCTTGGGAAGGGGCGAGCAGTACTTC.

This clone was observed a handful of times. Other DNA sequences in the same sample also yield this CDR3. The chain combines TRBV5-6 with TRBJ1-5; 10 bases line up with TRBD1. CDR3 length: 15 amino acids. V trimming: 1 base; J trimming: 3 bases; junction bases outside the gene matches: 1. CDR1 is SGHDT and CDR2 is YYEEEE in the germline V gene. This CDR3 is CASSLRQGANQPQHF. In nucleotides, the CDR3 is TGTGCCAGCAGCTTGAGACAGGGGGCCAATCAGCCCCAGCATTTT.

The V and J genes are TRBV19 and TRBJ1-1; 9 bases align to TRBD1. The J segment lost 1 base and the V segment lost 7 bases, leaving 10 bases of the junction unmatched. This CDR3 region has 16 residues. Germline CDR1 LNHDA, CDR2 SQIVND (reference sequence). CDR3 nucleotides: TGTGCCAGTATAAGAATTCGGGACAGGGAGAACACTGAAGCTTTCTTT. Its translation is CASIRIRDRENTEAFF.

J is TRBJ2-7 and V is TRBV27, with TRBD1 identical over 7 bases. Germline V CDR1 and CDR2: MNHEY, SMNVEV (reference sequence). The CDR3 consists of 15 residues. V gave up 3 bases and J gave up 0 bases; unmatched junction bases: 5. CDR3 sequence (DNA): TGTGCCAGCAGTTTGGGACAGCTTGCCTCCTACGAGCAGTACTTC. Translating gives CASSLGQLASYEQYF.

The rearrangement links TRBV9 to TRBJ1-2, with 7 bases that match TRBD1. The length of the CDR3 is 16 residues. V gave up 1 base and J gave up 8 bases; unmatched junction bases: 14. CDR1 and CDR2 from the germline V gene are SGDLS and YYNGEE. The CDR3 here is CASSVSRRRQGGGYTF. CDR3 in DNA: TGTGCCAGCAGCGTAAGTCGAAGGCGACAGGGAGGCGGCTACACCTTC. The full variable domain, rest sourced from reference TRBV9 and TRBJ1-2, is DSGVTQTPKHLITATGQRVTLRCSPRSGDLSVYWYQQSLDQGLQFLIQYYNGEERAKGNILERFSAQQFPDLHSELNLSSLELGDSALYFCASSVSRRRQGGGYTFGSGTRLTVV.

This clone was counted once. CDR3 amino acids: CASSLIGVMQGNGYTF. In DNA, the CDR3 is TGTGCCAGCAGCTTAATAGGAGTCATGCAGGGAAATGGCTACACCTTC. V gene TRBV7-8 combines with J gene TRBJ1-2; tentative D call: TRBD1 (5 bases). Germline V gene sequence: CDR1 SGHVS, CDR2 FQNEAQ. The CDR3 has 16 residues. The V end was cut by 2 bases, the J end by 6 bases, with 19 bases between. The full variable domain, in which reference TRBV7-8 and TRBJ1-2 provide the parts outside the CDR3, is GAGVSQSPRYKVAKRGQDVALRCDPISGHVSLFWYQQALGQGPEFLTYFQNEAQLDKSGLPSDRFFAERPEGSVSTLKIQRTQQEDSAVYLCASSLIGVMQGNGYTFGSGTRLTVV.

The CDR3 sequence: CSVDGTERSYNEQFF. DNA of the CDR3: TGCAGCGTTGACGGGACAGAGCGCTCCTACAATGAGCAGTTCTTC. The chain joins TRBV29-1 to TRBJ2-1, with 7 positions matching TRBD1. CDR1 is SQVTM and CDR2 is ANQGSEA in the germline V gene. The CDR3 has 15 residues. V shed 3 bases, J shed 0 bases, and the junction held 5 bases outside the gene matches.